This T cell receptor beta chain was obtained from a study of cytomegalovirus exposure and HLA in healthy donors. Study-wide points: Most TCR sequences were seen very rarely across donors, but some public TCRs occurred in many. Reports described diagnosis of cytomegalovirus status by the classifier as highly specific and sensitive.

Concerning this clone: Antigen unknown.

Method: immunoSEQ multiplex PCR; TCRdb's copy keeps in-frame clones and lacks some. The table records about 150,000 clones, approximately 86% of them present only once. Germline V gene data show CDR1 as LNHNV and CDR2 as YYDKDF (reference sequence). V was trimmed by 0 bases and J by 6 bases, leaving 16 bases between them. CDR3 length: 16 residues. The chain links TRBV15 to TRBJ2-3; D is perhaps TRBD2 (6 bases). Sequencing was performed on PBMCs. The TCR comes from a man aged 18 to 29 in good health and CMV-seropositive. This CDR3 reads CATSRDGRGAGDTQYF. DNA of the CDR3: TGTGCCACCAGCAGAGACGGCCGCGGGGCCGGGGATACGCAGTATTTT.